Listed here is a single T cell receptor (beta chain). Which antigen it targets is not known. Per-nucleotide qualities are absent, and no much larger clonotype sits a single base away. The cysteine opens and the phenylalanine closes a CDR3 of 15 amino acids. Only the CDR3 DNA is retained, 45 bases long and in frame from the first base. The germline V gene yields SGHRS for CDR1 and YFSETQ for CDR2. V trim: 1 base; J trim: 4 bases; unmatched bases: 6. The immunoSEQ Assay was the method used to sequence TCRbeta CDR3 regions. After extraction, genomic DNA underwent amplification by bias-controlled multiplex PCR, followed by high-throughput sequencing. Per the original workflow: Collapsing and filtering of sequences were performed to quantify the absolute abundance of each unique TCRbeta CDR3 region. T cell fraction was estimated by normalizing TCRbeta template counts to usable DNA, which was measured by amplifying reference genes present in all nucleated cells. Repertoire TCRs were annotated as SARS-CoV-2-specific by exact matching of V gene, CDR3 amino acid sequence and J gene to a known reactive TCR set. The reference SARS-CoV-2 TCR set came from MIRA and was filtered for enrichment in COVID-19-positive ImmuneCODE repertoires, removing public or cross-reactive TCRs. Based on the MIRA antigens, annotated TCRs were further analysed at the level of specific ORF or position within ORF. Breadth was defined as the number of annotated unique rearrangements divided by the total number of unique productive rearrangements, and depth was defined as the summed frequency of the annotated unique rearrangements. TCR breadth was compared between groups using two-sided Wilcoxon rank-sum tests. TCRdb took this table from immuneACCESS and kept in-frame rearrangements with V and J called. Such tables lack part of the clones; where checked against another copy, unresolved V genes explain under half of the gap, and the rest is unexplained. V, J and clone size are those of that table, while D and trimming were read from the DNA. Here the sample has about 320,000 clones; approximately 80% occur a single time. Of the sample, about 2.1% is held by the ten largest clones.

The sample comes from a study of Ad26.COV2.S vaccination and SARS-CoV-2 variants (dated by TCRdb to the early 2020s). About the study as a whole: Donors in the vaccine arm were drawn from COV1001, a phase I-IIa trial of Ad26.COV2.S in healthy adults that was multicentre, randomized, double-blind and placebo-controlled. Trial participants were randomized into five groups of five: low-dose or high-dose Ad26.COV2.S given once or twice, or placebo on both occasions. The TCR-sequenced set comprised approximately 32 samples: approximately 20 Ad26.COV2.S vaccine recipients, 5 placebo recipients and 8 SARS-CoV-2 convalescent individuals. Ad26.COV2.S was given intramuscularly at 5x10^10 or 1x10^11 viral particles, as a single shot or as two shots 56 days apart. Sequencing of the TCRbeta repertoire served to evaluate the specificity and breadth of SARS-CoV-2-reactive T cell receptors following Ad26.COV2.S vaccination. Investigators did not know the trial group allocation while performing experiments and assessing outcomes. General conclusions and limits of the study: Substantial breadth of spike-specific CD8+ and CD4+ T cell responses was reported after vaccination. The study lacked the statistical power to compare responses across vaccine doses or regimens. Comparable non-spike TCR breadth was observed between vaccine and placebo recipients, consistent with only spike being contained in the vaccine. The authors noted that total T cell responses may have been underestimated by the TCR breadth and depth analyses. Higher spike-specific TCR breadth was observed in Ad26.COV2.S recipients than in placebo recipients (P = 0.0014).

The treatment or condition label on this specimen signifies: roughly 19 received Ad26.COV2.S at low or high dose, single or two shots; roughly five received placebo; per-sample allocation not given. For vaccine and placebo recipients, the sequenced repertoires came from samples collected on day 63 after the first injection. In Cohort 1b, more than 20 adults aged 18-55 years were enrolled at a single site in Boston, USA, between 29 July and 7 August 2020. Ad26.COV2.S consisted of a replication-incompetent adenovirus type 26 vector by which a prefusion-stabilized SARS-CoV-2 spike protein from the original Wuhan strain was expressed.

This TCR came from a person aged 18-60 years who received the Ad26.COV2.S COVID-19 vaccine or a placebo. This specimen consisted of peripheral blood, obtained in a trial of Ad26.COV2.S vaccine versus placebo. The V and J genes are TRBV5-1 and TRBJ1-2; 8 junctional bases match TRBD1. At the DNA level, the sequence is TGCGCCAGCAGCTTGTCCCGGACAGGGCCCTATGGCTACACCTTC. This is translated as CASSLSRTGPYGYTF. The CDR3 plus the reference TRBV5-1 and TRBJ1-2 genes for the other parts give the full variable domain: KAGVTQTPRYLIKTRGQQVTLSCSPISGHRSVSWYQQTPGQGLQFLFEYFSETQRNKGNFPGRFSGRQFSNSRSEMNVSTLELGDSALYLCASSLSRTGPYGYTFGSGTRLTVV.